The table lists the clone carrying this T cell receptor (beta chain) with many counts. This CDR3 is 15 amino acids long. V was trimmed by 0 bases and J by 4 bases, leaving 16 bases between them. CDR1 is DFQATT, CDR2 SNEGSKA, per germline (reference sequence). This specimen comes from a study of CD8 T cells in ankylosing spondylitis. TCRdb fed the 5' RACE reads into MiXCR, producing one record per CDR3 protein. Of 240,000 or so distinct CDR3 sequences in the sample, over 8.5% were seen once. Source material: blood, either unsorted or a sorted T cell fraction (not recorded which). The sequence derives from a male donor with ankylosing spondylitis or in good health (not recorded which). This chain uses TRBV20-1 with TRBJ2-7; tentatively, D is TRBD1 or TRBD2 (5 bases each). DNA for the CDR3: TGCAGTGCTAGAGATCCTGAGGGGTGGGGGTACGAGCAGTACTTC. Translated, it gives CSARDPEGWGYEQYF.